This is a list of T cell receptor beta chains from one sample in a study of glioma-infiltrating T cells. Via MiXCR, TCRdb re-called the multiplex PCR reads, giving one row per CDR3 protein. The data contain about 410,000 distinct CDR3 sequences, around 45% of them singletons. Input material: glioma tissue, nonneoplastic brain tissue, or PBMCs (not recorded which). The receptors derive from a human donor with low-grade glioma or glioblastoma, undergoing nonglioma brain surgery, or in good health (not recorded which). Each CDR3 is given with its conserved first and last residue. Fields, in order: D gene, V gene, J gene, clone size, CDR3 DNA, CDR3 protein. The D gene is left open where the match is weak. Only some rows state a clone size, as once, few, many or a class for expanded clones.

NA	TRBV20-1	TRBJ2-7	many	TGCAGTGCTATCTCCAACCGAGGCGAGCAGTACTTC	CSAISNRGEQYF
NA	TRBV15	TRBJ1-5	many	TGTGCCACCAGCACTTCTCGGGGGGCTTGGCAGCCCCAGCATTTT	CATSTSRGAWQPQHF
NA	TRBV6-2/TRBV6-3	TRBJ2-1	many	TGTGCCAGCAATCGAGGGGCCTCTTACAATGAGCAGTTCTTC	CASNRGASYNEQFF
NA	TRBV28	TRBJ1-4	few	TGTGCCAGCAGTCTCAGGGGTGCAGGTACTAATGAAAAACTGTTTTTT	CASSLRGAGTNEKLFF
TRBD1	TRBV28	TRBJ2-7	few	TGTGCCAGCACTATCGGGACAGCCTCCTACGAGCAGTACTTC	CASTIGTASYEQYF
NA	TRBV20-1	TRBJ2-3	many	TGCAGTGCTACATCGTTTGCAGACACAGATACGCAGTATTTT	CSATSFADTDTQYF
TRBD1	TRBV7-2	TRBJ2-3	NA	TGTGCCAACAGCTTGGACAGGGGGGCTGATACGCGGTATTTT	CANSLDRGADTRYF
NA	TRBV29-1	TRBJ2-2	NA	TGCAGCGTTAAGGACAGAATGAACACCGGGGAGCTGTTTTTT	CSVKDRMNTGELFF
NA	TRBV6-2/TRBV6-3	TRBJ2-1	many	TGTGCCAGCAGTTACCTGGACCCATGGAAGCAGTTCTTC	CASSYLDPWKQFF
NA	TRBV28	TRBJ2-2	NA	TGTGCCAGCGGTGCAGGGGTAACCGGGGAGCTGTTTTTT	CASGAGVTGELFF
NA	TRBV28	TRBJ1-6	few	TGTGCCAGCAGTTTTTCCATGGGACTGTATAATTCACCCCTCCACTTT	CASSFSMGLYNSPLHF
TRBD1	TRBV28	TRBJ2-3	NA	TGTGCCAGCAGTTTTAAATCTTGGACAGGGTGGTATACGCAGTATTTT	CASSFKSWTGWYTQYF
NA	TRBV7-2	TRBJ2-7	NA	TGTGCCAGCAGCTCCCCGGGAAATCGGGTACGCGAGCAGTACTTC	CASSSPGNRVREQYF
TRBD2	TRBV10-3	TRBJ2-1	few	TGTGCCATCAGTAAGACTAGCGGAGGCGATGAGCAGTTCTTC	CAISKTSGGDEQFF
NA	TRBV29-1	TRBJ2-1	NA	TGCAGCCCCGGCCCAAAAAGGGGGAGCTCCTACAATGAGCAGTTCTTC	CSPGPKRGSSYNEQFF
NA	TRBV28	TRBJ2-5	many	TGTGCCAGCAGTCCGGGACACCGAGTCCAGTACTTC	CASSPGHRVQYF
NA	TRBV4-1	TRBJ2-5	NA	TGCGCCAGCAGCCAAGATACGAGTCGGGAGACCCAGTACTTC	CASSQDTSRETQYF
NA	TRBV7-2	TRBJ1-1	NA	TGTGCCAGCAGCCCTTATCTGAACACTGAAGCTTTCTTT	CASSPYLNTEAFF
NA	TRBV19	TRBJ2-3	NA	TGTGCCAGCAGCACCTATAGCGCAGATACGCAGTATTTT	CASSTYSADTQYF
TRBD2	TRBV4-2	TRBJ2-7	NA	TGTGCCAGCAGCCGGAGCGGGAGGGTCGACGAGCAGTACTTC	CASSRSGRVDEQYF
NA	TRBV24-1	TRBJ1-2	NA	TGTGCCACCAGTGATTTCGCGGGAGGCGGCTACACCTTC	CATSDFAGGGYTF
NA	TRBV20-1	TRBJ1-2	many	TGCAGTGCCCGGGGTGGCTACACCTTC	CSARGGYTF
NA	TRBV7-2	TRBJ2-7	NA	TGTGCCAGCAGTTCTATTGGACCCCCCCTATACTACGAGCAGTACTTC	CASSSIGPPLYYEQYF
NA	TRBV10-3	TRBJ2-7	NA	TGTGCCATCAGTGGAAGAGACGGCTCCTACGAGCAGTACTTC	CAISGRDGSYEQYF
NA	TRBV20-1	TRBJ2-1	NA	TGCAGTGCTAGTGTCGGGACGCCACCCTACAATGAGCAGTTCTTC	CSASVGTPPYNEQFF
NA	TRBV4-1	TRBJ2-1	NA	TGCGCCAGCAGCCAAGTCATTGAATACAATAAGCAGTTCTTC	CASSQVIEYNKQFF
TRBD2	TRBV15	TRBJ2-5	NA	TGTGCCACCAGCAGAGATTATAGCGGGAGCGGTGAGACCCAGTACTTC	CATSRDYSGSGETQYF
TRBD1	TRBV28	TRBJ2-3	NA	TGTGCCAGCAGTTATTCTTATGACCCCGGGACAGGGAGGGACCATAGCACAGATACGCAGTATTTT	CASSYSYDPGTGRDHSTDTQYF
NA	TRBV6-1	TRBJ1-2	many	TGTGCCAGCATGGGCAGGGCTTATGGCTACACCTTC	CASMGRAYGYTF